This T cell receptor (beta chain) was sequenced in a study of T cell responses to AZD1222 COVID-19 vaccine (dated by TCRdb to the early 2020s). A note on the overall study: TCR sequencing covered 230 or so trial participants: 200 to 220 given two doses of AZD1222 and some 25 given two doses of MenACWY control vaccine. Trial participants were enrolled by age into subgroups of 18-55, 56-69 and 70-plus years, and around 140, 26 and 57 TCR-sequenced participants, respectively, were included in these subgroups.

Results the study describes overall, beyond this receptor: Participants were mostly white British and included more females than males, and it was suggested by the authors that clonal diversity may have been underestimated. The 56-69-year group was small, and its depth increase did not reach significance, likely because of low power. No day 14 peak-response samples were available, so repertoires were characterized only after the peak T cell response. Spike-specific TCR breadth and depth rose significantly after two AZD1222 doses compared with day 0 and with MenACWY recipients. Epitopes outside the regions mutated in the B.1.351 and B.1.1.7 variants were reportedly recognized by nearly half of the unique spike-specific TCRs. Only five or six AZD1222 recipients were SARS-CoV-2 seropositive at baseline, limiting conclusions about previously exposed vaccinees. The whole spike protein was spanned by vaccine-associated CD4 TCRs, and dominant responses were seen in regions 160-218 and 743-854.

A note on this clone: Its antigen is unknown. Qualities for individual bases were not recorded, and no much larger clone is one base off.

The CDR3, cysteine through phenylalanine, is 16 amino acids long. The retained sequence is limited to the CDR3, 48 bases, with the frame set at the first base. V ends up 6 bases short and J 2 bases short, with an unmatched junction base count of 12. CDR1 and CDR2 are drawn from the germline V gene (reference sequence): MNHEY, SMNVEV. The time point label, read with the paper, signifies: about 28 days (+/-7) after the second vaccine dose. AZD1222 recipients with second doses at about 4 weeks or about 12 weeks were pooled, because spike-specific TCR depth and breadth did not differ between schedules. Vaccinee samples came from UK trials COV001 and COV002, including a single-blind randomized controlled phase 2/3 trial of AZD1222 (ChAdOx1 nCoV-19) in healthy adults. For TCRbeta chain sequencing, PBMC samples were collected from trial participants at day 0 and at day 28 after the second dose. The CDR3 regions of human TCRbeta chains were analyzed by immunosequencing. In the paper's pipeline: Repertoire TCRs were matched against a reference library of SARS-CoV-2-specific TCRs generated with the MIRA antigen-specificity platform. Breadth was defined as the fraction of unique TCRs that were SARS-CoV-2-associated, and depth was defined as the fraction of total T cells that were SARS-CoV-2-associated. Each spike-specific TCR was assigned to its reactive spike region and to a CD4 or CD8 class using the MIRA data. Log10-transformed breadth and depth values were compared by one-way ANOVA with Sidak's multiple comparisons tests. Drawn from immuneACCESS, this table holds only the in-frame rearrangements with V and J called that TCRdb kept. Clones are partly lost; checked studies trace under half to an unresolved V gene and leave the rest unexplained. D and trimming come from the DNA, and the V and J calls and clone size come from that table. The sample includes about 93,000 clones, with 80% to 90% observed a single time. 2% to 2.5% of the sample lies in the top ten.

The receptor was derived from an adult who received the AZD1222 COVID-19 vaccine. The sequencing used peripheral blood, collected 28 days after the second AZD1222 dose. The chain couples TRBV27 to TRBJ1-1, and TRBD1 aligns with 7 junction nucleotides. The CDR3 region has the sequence CASSPRGQNFNTEAFF. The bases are TGTGCCAGCAGCCCAAGGGGACAGAACTTTAACACTGAAGCTTTCTTT.